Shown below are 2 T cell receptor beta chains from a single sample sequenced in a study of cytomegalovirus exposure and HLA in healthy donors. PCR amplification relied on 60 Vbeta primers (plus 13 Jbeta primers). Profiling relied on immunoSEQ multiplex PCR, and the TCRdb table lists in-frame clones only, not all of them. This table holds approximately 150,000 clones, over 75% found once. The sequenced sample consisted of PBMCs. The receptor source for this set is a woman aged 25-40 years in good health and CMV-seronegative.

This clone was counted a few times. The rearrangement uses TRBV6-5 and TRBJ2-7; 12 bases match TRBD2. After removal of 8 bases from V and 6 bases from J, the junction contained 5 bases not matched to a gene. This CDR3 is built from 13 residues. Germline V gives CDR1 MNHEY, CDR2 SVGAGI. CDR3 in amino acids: CASRASGRGEQYF. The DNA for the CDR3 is TGTGCCAGCCGGGCTAGCGGGAGGGGCGAGCAGTACTTC.

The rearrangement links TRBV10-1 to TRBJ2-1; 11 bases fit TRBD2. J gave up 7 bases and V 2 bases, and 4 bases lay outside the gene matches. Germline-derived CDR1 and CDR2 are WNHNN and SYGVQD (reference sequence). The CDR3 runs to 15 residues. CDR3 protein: CASSETSGSKNEQFF. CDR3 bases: TGCGCCAGCAGTGAGACTAGCGGGAGTAAGAATGAGCAGTTCTTC.